The entry below describes one T cell receptor beta chain. This sample was included in a study of blood T cell repertoires in COVID-19. For the study at large: The cDNA or gDNA used as material had been derived from T cells, B-cell-depleted T cells, or PBMCs.

As processed by the authors: Reference gene primer amplification yielded estimated nucleated cell counts. Profiling relied on immunoSEQ multiplex PCR, and the TCRdb table lists in-frame clones only, not all of them. That table gives V, J and clone size, and the DNA gave D and trimming. Of about 140,000 clones listed, around 87% are singletons. Germline CDR1 MNHEY, CDR2 SVGEGT. This CDR3 contains 14 residues. Deletions cut 6 bases from V and 4 bases from J, with 12 bases between. The sequenced material came from peripheral blood. The clonotype was recovered from a woman aged 55-70 years with active COVID-19. The chain has TRBV6-2 or TRBV6-3 and TRBJ2-2, with a possible D match to TRBD1 (5 bases). This CDR3 reads CASSFRQLTGELFF. DNA of the CDR3: TGTGCCAGCAGCTTTAGACAGCTCACCGGGGAGCTGTTTTTT.